This TCR beta chain comes out of a study of CD8 T cells in ankylosing spondylitis. This clonotype was detected many times. Antigen unknown. The study, taken as a whole, reports: For ankylosing spondylitis blood, a TCR beta motif of several highly homologous variants appeared characteristic. Clones linked to disease were reported to show significant enrichment in matched ankylosing spondylitis synovial fluid.

The CDR3 covers 17 residues. Germline CDR1 is DFQATT and CDR2 is SNEGSKA (reference sequence). With 0 bases removed from V and 1 base from J, the gap between germline ends came to 18 bases. TCR beta libraries were made by quantitative 5'-RACE with molecular barcodes. TCRdb re-analysed the 5' RACE reads in MiXCR, keeping a single row per CDR3 protein. The sample has 700,000 to 850,000 distinct CDR3 sequences; approximately 12% are singletons. This receptor was obtained from a male donor with ankylosing spondylitis. The chain combines TRBV20-1 with TRBJ1-1; D is unclear. The sequenced sample consisted of blood, either unsorted or a sorted T cell fraction (not recorded which). CDR3 region: CSARDLGRAFGNTEAFF. The CDR3 DNA is TGCAGTGCTAGAGATCTGGGGAGGGCATTTGGGAACACTGAAGCTTTCTTT.